The 21 T cell receptor beta chains given below trace back to one sample, sequenced in a study of Graves' ophthalmopathy and Graves' hyperthyroidism. Beta-chain TCR CDR3 regions were amplified from RNA transcripts. A first-round RT-PCR used HTBI primers, followed by a second-round multiplex PCR. TCRdb called the multiplex PCR reads again in MiXCR, with one record for every CDR3 protein. The sample lists about 660,000 distinct CDR3 sequences; over 40% were seen once. Sequenced input: peripheral blood. Receptor source: an adult man with Graves' ophthalmopathy.

Remarks on this clonotype: A much larger clonotype is one base distant, so this may be a read error. The CDR3 sequence: CAIRGPSRDTALVYGYTF. The DNA for the CDR3 is TGTGCCATCAGAGGGCCTTCCCGGGACACAGCTTTGGTCTATGGCTACACCTTC. The gene calls are TRBV10-3 and TRBJ1-2; D is perhaps TRBD1 (6 bases). Per the germline V gene, CDR1 is ENHRY and CDR2 is SYGVKD. This CDR3 spans 18 amino acids. Trimming shortened V by 6 bases and J by 4 bases, and 27 bases separated the two germline ends.

This chain joins TRBV10-2 and TRBJ2-6; a weak D match, TRBD2 (6 bases). V lost 7 bases, J lost 4 bases, and 17 bases lay in between. Germline assignment: CDR1 WSHSY and CDR2 SAAADI. CDR3 length: 16 amino acids. CDR3 sequence: CASTGLANTGANVLTF. CDR3 sequence (DNA): TGCGCCAGCACGGGACTGGCGAACACCGGGGCCAACGTCCTGACTTTC.

This rearrangement joins TRBV19 to TRBJ1-5; TRBD1 matches 11 bases. Germline trimming cut 7 bases from V and 4 bases from J; bases unmatched to any gene: 6. The CDR3 extends over 15 amino acids. The germline V gene encodes CDR1 LNHDA and CDR2 SQIVND (reference sequence). Here the CDR3 reads CASTLGQGANQPQHF. The CDR3 bases are TGTGCCAGTACCCTCGGACAGGGGGCGAATCAGCCCCAGCATTTT.

This clonotype appeared a few times. The chain links TRBV12-5 to TRBJ1-6, with 8 bases that match TRBD1. V lost 3 bases and J lost 7; bases outside the gene matches: 2. The CDR3 is 14 residues long. Germline V gene sequence: CDR1 LGHNT, CDR2 FRNRAP. The CDR3 loop reads CASGLDRGNSPLHF. The CDR3 DNA follows: TGTGCTAGTGGTTTAGACAGGGGCAATTCACCCCTCCACTTT.

This clonotype has a count of ten or more. This rearrangement joins TRBV10-3 to TRBJ1-2; D gene ambiguous. CDR3 length: 15 residues. Deletions cut 2 bases from V and 6 bases from J, with 16 bases between. Germline V lookup: CDR1 ENHRY, CDR2 SYGVKD. CDR3 residues: CAISEPRPGKDGYTF. The CDR3 bases are TGTGCCATCAGTGAGCCCCGACCGGGGAAAGATGGCTACACCTTC.

The J gene is TRBJ2-7, the V gene TRBV6-5, with TRBD1 matching 9 bases. The CDR3 length is 15 residues. V trimming: 0 bases; J trimming: 5 bases; junction bases outside the gene matches: 5. CDR1 MNHEY and CDR2 SVGAGI come from the germline V gene. The CDR3 protein is CASSYSGTGRDEQYF. CDR3 DNA sequence: TGTGCCAGCAGTTACTCCGGGACAGGGAGGGACGAGCAGTACTTC.

This clonotype has only a few counts. This rearrangement joins TRBV13 to TRBJ2-2; the D is unclear. The V gene's germline CDR1 is PRHDT and CDR2 FYEKMQ (reference sequence). The V and J ends lost 5 bases and 4 bases respectively, with 11 bases between them. The CDR3 spans 14 residues. CDR3 region: CASSPRLGTGELFF. The CDR3 DNA sequence: TGTGCCAGCAGCCCGCGTCTAGGCACCGGGGAGCTGTTTTTT.

This clonotype was observed once. This chain links TRBV20-1 with TRBJ1-5, with 8 bases that match TRBD1. From germline, CDR1 is DFQATT and CDR2 SNEGSKA (reference sequence). This CDR3 comprises 14 residues. After removal of 3 bases from V and 11 bases from J, the junction contained 12 bases not matched to a gene. CDR3 sequence (DNA): TGCAGTGCTAGTAAGGGGACAGGACAAGAGACCCAGCATTTT. Translated, it gives CSASKGTGQETQHF.

This clonotype was observed at least ten times. The chain joins TRBV6-6 to TRBJ2-5; unclear D gene. The ends were cut back, 0 bases at V and 2 bases at J, with 10 bases in the middle. The CDR3 has 15 residues. In germline, CDR1 is MNHNY, CDR2 SVGAGI (reference sequence). As DNA, the CDR3 is TGTGCCAGCAGTTACTCTGTGGGTCCACAAGAGACCCAGTACTTC. As protein: CASSYSVGPQETQYF.

This clonotype was detected many times. This chain links TRBV6-5 with TRBJ2-5; no firm D call. The CDR3 runs 13 residues. V gave up 6 bases and J gave up 5 bases, with 13 bases separating them. Per germline, CDR1 MNHEY and CDR2 SVGAGI. CDR3 loop: CASSSPGTETQYF. As DNA, the CDR3 is TGTGCCAGCAGCTCGCCGGGTACCGAGACCCAGTACTTC.

This clonotype was detected many times. V and J are TRBV2 and TRBJ2-7; D gene unclear. The CDR3 runs to 13 residues. Germline CDR1 SNHLY, CDR2 FYNNEI. Trimming stripped 4 bases from V and 7 bases from J, with 14 bases between. DNA of the CDR3: TGTGCCAGCAGTGCACCTGCAGGCTATGAGCAGTACTTC. Encoded protein: CASSAPAGYEQYF. The complete variable domain, with remaining parts taken from reference TRBV2 and TRBJ2-7, reads EPEVTQTPSHQVTQMGQEVILRCVPISNHLYFYWYRQILGQKVEFLVSFYNNEISEKSEIFDDQFSVERPDGSNFTLKIRSTKLEDSAMYFCASSAPAGYEQYFGPGTRLTVT.

The gene calls are TRBV6-5 and TRBJ2-2; 12 nucleotides line up with TRBD1. Looked up from germline, CDR1 is MNHEY and CDR2 is SVGAGI. V lost 0 bases to trimming and J lost 7 bases; unmatched junction nucleotides: 3. This CDR3 spans 16 amino acids. CDR3: CASSYSGQGADGELFF. The CDR3 region has the DNA TGTGCCAGCAGTTACTCGGGACAGGGGGCCGACGGGGAGCTGTTTTTT.

This chain's CDR3 is CATSSRTGNSYEQYF. The CDR3, as DNA: TGTGCCACCAGCAGCCGGACAGGGAATTCCTACGAGCAGTACTTC. This sequence joins TRBV15 and TRBJ2-7; 8 bases are a match to TRBD1. This CDR3 is 15 amino acids long. Germline-derived CDR1 and CDR2 are LNHNV and YYDKDF (reference sequence). V was pared by 3 bases and J by 1 base, with 5 bases of the junction left unmatched.

With respect to this clonotype: An end of the junction differs from the germline gene, which may be a read error. V is TRBV10-3 and J is TRBJ1-3; a possible D gene is TRBD1 (5 bases). Germline CDR1 ENHRY, CDR2 SYGVKD. The CDR3 contains 17 residues. In DNA, the CDR3 is TGTGCCAGCAGTTACTCGGACATCCCGAGCTCTGGAAACACCATATATTTT. It codes for CASSYSDIPSSGNTIYF.

The rearrangement links TRBV10-3 to TRBJ1-1; 12 bases fit TRBD1. This CDR3 spans 14 amino acids. Germline trimming cut 8 bases from V and 0 bases from J; bases unmatched to any gene: 1. In germline, CDR1 is ENHRY, CDR2 SYGVKD. CDR3: CAIGTGGMNTEAFF. The CDR3 nucleotides read TGTGCCATCGGGACAGGGGGCATGAACACTGAAGCTTTCTTT.

There are a few counts of this clonotype. The V and J genes are TRBV25-1 and TRBJ2-5, with no clear D. This CDR3 has 14 residues. CDR1 is MGHDK and CDR2 is SYGVNS in the germline V gene. V dropped 5 bases and J dropped 7 bases, with 17 bases sitting between them. The CDR3: CASSLGLDVATQYF. CDR3 bases: TGTGCCAGCAGTTTGGGTTTGGATGTAGCGACCCAGTACTTC.

This chain connects TRBV7-6 to TRBJ1-4, with D perhaps matching TRBD1 (5 bases). The CDR3 sequence is 15 residues long. Trimming took 4 bases from V and 4 from J, leaving 13 bases between them. The germline CDR1 and CDR2 sequences are SGHVS and FNYEAQ. As DNA, the CDR3 is TGTGCCAGCAGCTCCCCGGGGCGGAGTAATGAAAAACTGTTTTTT. Translation gives CASSSPGRSNEKLFF.

This clonotype was picked up many times. This chain joins TRBV29-1 and TRBJ2-7, with TRBD2 identical over 8 bases. The CDR3 has 16 amino acids. Germline V gene data show CDR1 as SQVTM and CDR2 as ANQGSEA. The V segment lost 4 bases and the J segment 3 bases; nucleotides outside the gene matches: 14. CDR3 residues: CSVVDRTGTRSYEQYF. The CDR3 DNA is TGCAGCGTTGTCGACAGAACCGGGACTAGGAGCTACGAGCAGTACTTC.

Remarks on this clonotype: A much larger clone lies a single base off, so this may be a read error. In DNA, the CDR3 is TGCGCCAGCAGCCAAGATTTCGGGGATGATCAGCCCCAGCATTTT. Translation gives CASSQDFGDDQPQHF. V is TRBV4-1 and J is TRBJ1-5, with no clear D. V was cut by 0 bases and J by 5 bases, with 11 bases left in between. This CDR3 is built from 15 residues. The germline V gene encodes CDR1 MGHRA and CDR2 YSYEKL.

This chain joins TRBV10-3 and TRBJ2-2; TRBD1 is a possible D gene (5 bases). V lost 11 bases, J lost 3 bases, and 10 bases lay in between. Germline V gene data show CDR1 as ENHRY and CDR2 as SYGVKD. This CDR3 has 12 residues. The CDR3: CALPRDTGELFF. CDR3 sequence (DNA): TGTGCCCTCCCCAGGGACACCGGGGAGCTGTTTTTT.

The V gene is TRBV7-2, the J gene TRBJ1-2; TRBD1 matches 9 bases. V dropped 5 bases and J dropped 6; count of bases not matched to a gene: 4. Germline V CDR1 and CDR2: SGHTA, FQGNSA. This CDR3 has 13 amino acids. The CDR3 DNA reads TGTGCCAGCAGCACCTGGACAGGGGATGGCTACACCTTC. Encoded protein: CASSTWTGDGYTF.